Included here is one T cell receptor beta chain sequence, with context. Its antigen is unidentified. The germline gives CDR1 SGHNT, CDR2 YYREEE (reference sequence). CDR3 length equals 15 residues. V lost 0 bases, J lost 4 bases, and 14 bases lay in between. This entry comes from a study of cytomegalovirus exposure and HLA in healthy donors. Study-wide results and limits: In an earlier analysis, most TCR beta V segments were productive about 87% or about 30% of the time. Cytomegalovirus association was listed for 164 TCR beta chains. Specificity for CMV antigens was confirmed in vitro for a few of the CMV-associated chains.

PCR employed 60 Vbeta and 13 Jbeta primers. Using immunoSEQ multiplex PCR, the repertoire was profiled, and TCRdb retains in-frame clones only, with some absent. The sample holds roughly 90,000 clones, 90% seen once. Sequenced material: PBMCs. The chain carries TRBV5-4 and TRBJ2-7, with a tentative D call TRBD2 (6 bases). This TCR came from a man aged 18-30 years in good health and CMV-seronegative. Here the CDR3 reads CASSLVGSGTYEQYF. The CDR3 DNA reads as TGTGCCAGCAGCTTGGTCGGTAGCGGTACTTACGAGCAGTACTTC.